These 10 T cell receptor beta chains came from one sample sequenced in a study of CXCR3-negative and CXCR3-positive naive CD8 T cells. General study findings and limits: CXCR3-positive naive cells carried more hydrophobic TRB CDR3s than CXCR3-negative ones.

TRB cDNA libraries were made by UMI-labeled 5' RACE. TCRdb re-called the 5' RACE reads; one entry per CDR3 protein, DNA not given. Across around 160,000 distinct CDR3 sequences, the top ten clones capture around 0.3% of the sample. The antigens for these receptors are not known. Sequencing was carried out using naive CXCR3+ CD8+ T cells from blood. Subset reported: CD45RO-CCR7+CD27+CD95- naive CD8+ T cells expressing CXCR3 (TNR3+). Receptors originate from a human donor in good health. Some clones in this sample may be carry-over from other donors' samples.

The V and J genes are TRBV19 and TRBJ2-1; TCRdb indicates TRBD1, and absent DNA this call remains unverified. This CDR3 spans 12 amino acids. Per the germline V gene, CDR1 is LNHDA and CDR2 is SQIVND (reference sequence). CDR3: CASTGPYNEQFF.

This rearrangement joins TRBV27 to TRBJ2-7; no DNA is available, so the TRBD1 call from TCRdb remains unchecked. The CDR3 has 16 amino acids. Germline CDR1 MNHEY, CDR2 SMNVEV (reference sequence). This chain's CDR3 is CASSFSGGPGSYEQYF.

This chain joins TRBV28 and TRBJ1-5. The CDR3 loop spans 14 amino acids. Germline-derived CDR1 and CDR2 are MDHEN and SYDVKM. This CDR3 is CASSLGREYQPQHF.

The chain uses TRBV9 and TRBJ2-2; TCRdb calls TRBD1, which cannot be checked without DNA. From germline, CDR1 is SGDLS and CDR2 YYNGEE. The CDR3 is 16 residues long. CDR3 region: CASSVAGGANTGELFF.

The rearrangement uses TRBV13 and TRBJ1-1; TCRdb returns TRBD1, unconfirmable since there is no DNA. CDR3 length: 17 amino acids. CDR1 and CDR2 from the germline V gene are PRHDT and FYEKMQ (reference sequence). CDR3 region: CVSSARTGGRVNTEAFF. Using reference TRBV13 and TRBJ1-1 for the parts outside the CDR3, the full variable domain is AAGVIQSPRHLIKEKRETATLKCYPIPRHDTVYWYQQGPGQDPQFLISFYEKMQSDKGSIPDRFSAQQFSDYHSELNMSSLELGDSALYFCVSSARTGGRVNTEAFFGQGTRLTVV.

The gene calls are TRBV2 and TRBJ2-7; TCRdb returns TRBD1, unconfirmable since there is no DNA. Germline V gives CDR1 SNHLY, CDR2 FYNNEI. The CDR3 is made up of 12 amino acids. CDR3 in amino acids: CASRDREYEQYF. The full variable domain, rest sourced from reference TRBV2 and TRBJ2-7, is EPEVTQTPSHQVTQMGQEVILRCVPISNHLYFYWYRQILGQKVEFLVSFYNNEISEKSEIFDDQFSVERPDGSNFTLKIRSTKLEDSAMYFCASRDREYEQYFGPGTRLTVT.

The V call is TRBV5-4, the J call TRBJ1-1; lacking DNA, the TRBD1 call made by TCRdb goes unchecked. Germline V lookup: CDR1 SGHNT, CDR2 YYREEE (reference sequence). The CDR3 loop spans 13 amino acids. The chain's CDR3 is CASSLEGAFEAFF.

This chain joins TRBV20-1 and TRBJ2-1; lacking DNA, the TRBD2 call made by TCRdb goes unchecked. The germline CDR1 and CDR2 sequences are DFQATT and SNEGSKA (reference sequence). The CDR3 length is 13 residues. This CDR3 reads CSAPGLVYNEQFF.

CDR3 sequence: CASSLTGILYGYTF. The rearrangement links TRBV28 to TRBJ1-2; the D call of TRBD1 rests on TCRdb alone, since no DNA is present to check it. Per germline, CDR1 MDHEN and CDR2 SYDVKM. The CDR3 runs to 14 residues.

The chain links TRBV9 to TRBJ1-1; TCRdb's D call, TRBD1, is unchecked because there is no DNA. There are 15 residues in the CDR3. Germline CDR1 SGDLS, CDR2 YYNGEE. The CDR3 here is CASSGPPGLDTEAFF.